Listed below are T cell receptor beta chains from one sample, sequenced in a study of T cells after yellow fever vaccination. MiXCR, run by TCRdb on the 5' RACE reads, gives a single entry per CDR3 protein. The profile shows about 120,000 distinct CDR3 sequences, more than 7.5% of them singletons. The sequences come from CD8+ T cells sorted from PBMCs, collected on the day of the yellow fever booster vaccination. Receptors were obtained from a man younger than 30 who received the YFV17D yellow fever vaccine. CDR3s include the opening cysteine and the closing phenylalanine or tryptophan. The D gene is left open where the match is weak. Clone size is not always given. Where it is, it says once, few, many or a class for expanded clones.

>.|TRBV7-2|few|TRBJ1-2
CASSLTRVYGYTF
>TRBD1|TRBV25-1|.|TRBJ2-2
CASQGAYGELFF
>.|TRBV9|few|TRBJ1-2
CASSGNGDYGYTF
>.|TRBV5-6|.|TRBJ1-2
CASSSLTRNYGYTF
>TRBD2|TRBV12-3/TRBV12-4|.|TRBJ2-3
CASSSPRLLAGDPDTQYF
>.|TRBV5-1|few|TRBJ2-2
CASRNQGSETGELFF
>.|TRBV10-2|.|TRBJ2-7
CASSGVFEQYF
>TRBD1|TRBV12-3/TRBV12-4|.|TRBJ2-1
CASRPPTRGPHNEQFF
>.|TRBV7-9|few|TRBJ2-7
CASSSGFGYEQYF
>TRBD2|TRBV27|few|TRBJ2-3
CASSPGLAGNSQYF
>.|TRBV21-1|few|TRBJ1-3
CASSVPRRLLANTIYF
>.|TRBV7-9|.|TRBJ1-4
CASRPTGNEKLFF
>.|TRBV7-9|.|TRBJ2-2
CASSYRGELFF
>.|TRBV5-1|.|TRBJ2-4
CASRSGKNIQYF
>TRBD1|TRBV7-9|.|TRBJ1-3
CASSSGQAISGNTIYF
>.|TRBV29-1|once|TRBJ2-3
CSVWRTDSVDTQYF